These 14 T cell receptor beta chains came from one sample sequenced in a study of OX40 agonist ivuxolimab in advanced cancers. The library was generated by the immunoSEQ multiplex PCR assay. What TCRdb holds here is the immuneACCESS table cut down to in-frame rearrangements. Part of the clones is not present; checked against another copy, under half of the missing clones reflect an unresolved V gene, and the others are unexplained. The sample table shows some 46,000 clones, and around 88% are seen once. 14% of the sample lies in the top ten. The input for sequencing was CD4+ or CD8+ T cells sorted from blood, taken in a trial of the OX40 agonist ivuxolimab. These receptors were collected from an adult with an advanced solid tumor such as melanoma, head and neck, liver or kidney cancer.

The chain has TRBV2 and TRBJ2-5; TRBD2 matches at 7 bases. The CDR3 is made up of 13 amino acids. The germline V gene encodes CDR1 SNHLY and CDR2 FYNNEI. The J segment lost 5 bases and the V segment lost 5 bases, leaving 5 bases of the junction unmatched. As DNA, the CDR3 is TGTGCCAGCAGTAACCACGGGGGGGAGACCCAGTACTTC. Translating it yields CASSNHGGETQYF.

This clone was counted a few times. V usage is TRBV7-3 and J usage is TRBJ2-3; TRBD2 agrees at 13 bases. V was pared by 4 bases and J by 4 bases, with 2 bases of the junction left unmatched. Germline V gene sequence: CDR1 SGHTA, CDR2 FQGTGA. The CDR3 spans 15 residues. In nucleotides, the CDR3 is TGTGCCAGCAGCTCTACTAGCGGGAGGGCAGATACGCAGTATTTT. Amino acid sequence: CASSSTSGRADTQYF.

DNA for the CDR3: TGTGCCAGCGCGGGGTTCGCCTACGAGCAGTACTTC. It specifies CASAGFAYEQYF. The chain uses TRBV13 and TRBJ2-7, with TRBD2 as a possible D gene (6 bases). Germline V gives CDR1 PRHDT, CDR2 FYEKMQ (reference sequence). The CDR3 has 12 residues. The V end lost 8 bases, the J end lost 2 bases, and 10 bases lay between the germline ends. The full variable domain, rest sourced from reference TRBV13 and TRBJ2-7, is AAGVIQSPRHLIKEKRETATLKCYPIPRHDTVYWYQQGPGQDPQFLISFYEKMQSDKGSIPDRFSAQQFSDYHSELNMSSLELGDSALYFCASAGFAYEQYFGPGTRLTVT.

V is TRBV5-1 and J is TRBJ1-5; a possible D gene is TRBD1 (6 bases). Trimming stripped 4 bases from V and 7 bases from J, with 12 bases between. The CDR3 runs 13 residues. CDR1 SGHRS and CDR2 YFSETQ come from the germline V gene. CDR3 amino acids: CASSPSGDQPQHF. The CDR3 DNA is TGCGCCAGCAGCCCTTCAGGGGACCAGCCCCAGCATTTT.

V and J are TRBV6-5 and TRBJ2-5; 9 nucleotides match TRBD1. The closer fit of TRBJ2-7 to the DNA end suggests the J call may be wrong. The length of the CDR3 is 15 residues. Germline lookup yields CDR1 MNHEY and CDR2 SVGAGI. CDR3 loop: CASSVTGGGIYEQYF. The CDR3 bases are TGTGCCAGCAGTGTCACAGGGGGCGGGATATACGAGCAGTACTTC.

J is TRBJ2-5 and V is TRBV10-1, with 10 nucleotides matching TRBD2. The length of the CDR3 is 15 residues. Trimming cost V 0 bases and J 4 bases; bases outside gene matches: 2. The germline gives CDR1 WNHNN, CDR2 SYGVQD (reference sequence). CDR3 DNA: TGCGCCAGCAGTGAGTCCGCTAGCGGGAGAGAGACCCAGTACTTC. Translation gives CASSESASGRETQYF.

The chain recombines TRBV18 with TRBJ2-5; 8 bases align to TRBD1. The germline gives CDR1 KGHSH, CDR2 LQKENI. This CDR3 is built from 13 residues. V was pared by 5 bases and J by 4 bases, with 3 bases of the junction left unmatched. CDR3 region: CASSDQGAETQYF. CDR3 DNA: TGTGCCAGCTCAGATCAGGGGGCAGAGACCCAGTACTTC.

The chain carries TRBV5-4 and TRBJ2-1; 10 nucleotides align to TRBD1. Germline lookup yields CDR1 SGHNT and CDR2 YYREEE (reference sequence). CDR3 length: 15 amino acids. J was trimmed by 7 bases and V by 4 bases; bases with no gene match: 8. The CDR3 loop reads CASSRPTGGVNEQFF. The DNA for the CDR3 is TGTGCCAGCAGCAGACCGACAGGGGGCGTGAATGAGCAGTTCTTC.

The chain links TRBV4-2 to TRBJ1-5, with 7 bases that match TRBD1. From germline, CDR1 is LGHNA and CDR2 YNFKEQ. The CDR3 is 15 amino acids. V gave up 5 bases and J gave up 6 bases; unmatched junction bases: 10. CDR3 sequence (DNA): TGTGCCAGCAGCAATCGACAGGGAACGGGTCAGCCCCAGCATTTT. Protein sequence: CASSNRQGTGQPQHF.

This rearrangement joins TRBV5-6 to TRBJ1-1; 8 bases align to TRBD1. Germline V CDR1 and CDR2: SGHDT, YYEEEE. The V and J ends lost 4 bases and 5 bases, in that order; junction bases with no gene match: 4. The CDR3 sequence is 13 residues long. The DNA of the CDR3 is TGTGCCAGCAGCCCCGACAGGGGTACTGAAGCTTTCTTT. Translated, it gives CASSPDRGTEAFF. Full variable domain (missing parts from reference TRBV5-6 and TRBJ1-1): DAGVTQSPTHLIKTRGQQVTLRCSPKSGHDTVSWYQQALGQGPQFIFQYYEEEERQRGNFPDRFSGHQFPNYSSELNVNALLLGDSALYLCASSPDRGTEAFFGQGTRLTVV.

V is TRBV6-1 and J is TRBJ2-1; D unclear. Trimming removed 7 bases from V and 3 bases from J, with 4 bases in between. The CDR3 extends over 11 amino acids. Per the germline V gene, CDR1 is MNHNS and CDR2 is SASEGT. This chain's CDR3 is CASTYYNEQFF. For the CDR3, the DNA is TGTGCCAGCACTTACTACAATGAGCAGTTCTTC.

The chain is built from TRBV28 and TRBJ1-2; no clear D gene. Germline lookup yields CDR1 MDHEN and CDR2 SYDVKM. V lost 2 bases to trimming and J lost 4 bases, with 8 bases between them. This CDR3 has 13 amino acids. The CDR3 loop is CASSLKASYGYTF. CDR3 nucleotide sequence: TGTGCCAGCAGTTTAAAAGCTAGCTATGGCTACACCTTC.

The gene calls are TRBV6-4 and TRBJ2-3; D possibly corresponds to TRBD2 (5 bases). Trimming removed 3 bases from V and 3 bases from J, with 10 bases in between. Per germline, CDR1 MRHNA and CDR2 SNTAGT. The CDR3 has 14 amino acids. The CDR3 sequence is CASSDVSGTDTQYF. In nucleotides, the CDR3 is TGTGCCAGCAGTGATGTCTCGGGGACAGATACGCAGTATTTT.

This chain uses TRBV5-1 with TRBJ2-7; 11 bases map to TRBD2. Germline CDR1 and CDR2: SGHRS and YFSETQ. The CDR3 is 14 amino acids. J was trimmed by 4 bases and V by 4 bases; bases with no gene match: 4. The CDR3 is CASSTSSGRYEQYF. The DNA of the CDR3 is TGCGCCAGCAGCACCTCTAGCGGGAGGTACGAGCAGTACTTC.